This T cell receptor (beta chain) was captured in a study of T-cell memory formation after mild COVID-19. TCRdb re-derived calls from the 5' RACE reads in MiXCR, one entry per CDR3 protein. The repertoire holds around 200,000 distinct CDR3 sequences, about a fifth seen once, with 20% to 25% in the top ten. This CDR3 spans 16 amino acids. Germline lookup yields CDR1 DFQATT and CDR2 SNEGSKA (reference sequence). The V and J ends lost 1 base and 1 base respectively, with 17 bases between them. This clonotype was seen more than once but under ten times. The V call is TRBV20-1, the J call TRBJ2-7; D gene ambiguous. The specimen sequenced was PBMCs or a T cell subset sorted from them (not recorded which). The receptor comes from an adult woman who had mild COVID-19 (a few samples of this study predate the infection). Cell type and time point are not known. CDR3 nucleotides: TGCAGTGCTAGAGTTGGTCGGCGGATCGGATCCTACGAGCAGTACTTC. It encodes CSARVGRRIGSYEQYF.